This TCR beta chain was recorded in a study of blood T cell repertoires in COVID-19. Here immunoSEQ multiplex PCR was the method, and the copy in TCRdb shows in-frame clones only, minus some. The repertoire holds 400,000 to 550,000 clones, with about 90% as singletons. The CDR3 sequence is 11 residues long. Trimming removed 4 bases from V and 7 bases from J, with 10 bases in between. Germline V lookup: CDR1 DFQATT, CDR2 SNEGSKA (reference sequence). The gene calls are TRBV20-1 and TRBJ1-1; D is undetermined. This clonotype was obtained from a woman between 18 and 30 years old with acute COVID-19. Sample: PBMCs or T cells enriched from blood (not recorded which). CDR3 in amino acids: CSAKTLYEAFF. The DNA for the CDR3 is TGCAGTGCTAAAACCCTCTATGAAGCTTTCTTT.